This is a list of T cell receptor beta chains from one sample in a study of response to subunit inactivated influenza vaccine. One entry per CDR3 protein, called by TCRdb with MiXCR from the RT-PCR reads. Here the sample spans about 500,000 distinct CDR3 sequences, 16% being singletons. The source was CD4+ T cells sorted from PBMCs, collected less than 25 months after vaccination. These receptors came from a man aged 50 to 69 who received an inactivated influenza vaccine. The CDR3 runs from the conserved cysteine through the conserved F or W. The D gene is left open where the match is weak. The size of a clone is reported for some rows only, either as once, few or many, or as a class for expanded clones.

j_call v_call d_call clone_size cdr3_nt cdr3_aa
TRBJ2-3 TRBV28 - - TGTGCCAGCAGTCCCCACGGGGCCTTCAATCAGCCCCAGTATTTT CASSPHGAFNQPQYF
TRBJ2-5 TRBV5-1 - few TGCGCCAGCAGCTTACGGACCGGCCCTTTAATTGGGACCCAGTACTTC CASSLRTGPLIGTQYF
TRBJ2-2 TRBV5-1 - many TGCGCCAGCAGCTTGGCAGGGGAGACCGGGGAGCTGTTTTTT CASSLAGETGELFF
TRBJ2-4 TRBV20-1 - - TGCAGTCCACGGGGCGGATTCAAAAACATTCAGTACTTC CSPRGGFKNIQYF
TRBJ1-1 TRBV6-1 - few TGTGCCAGCACAACACTGACGGGGAACACTGAAGCTTTCTTT CASTTLTGNTEAFF
TRBJ1-2 TRBV28 - few - CASSLLALSSSGYTF
TRBJ2-7 TRBV4-3 - few TGCGCCAGCAGCCGGGTCGGACAGACCTACGAGCAGTACTTC CASSRVGQTYEQYF
TRBJ2-1 TRBV7-6 - once TGTGCCAGCAGCTTAGTTTCGGGCGGCAATGAGCAGTTCTTC CASSLVSGGNEQFF
TRBJ2-7 TRBV3-1 - few TGTGCCAGCAGCCAAGATCTTATAGGGACAAACGAGCAGTACTTC CASSQDLIGTNEQYF
TRBJ2-6 TRBV20-1 - few TGCAGTGCTAGGTCAGGGGCAGCTGGGGCCAACGTCCTGACTTTC CSARSGAAGANVLTF
TRBJ2-1 TRBV20-1 - - TGCAGTGCTAGCATCGCGGGGCGGGGGCAGGGGTCCTACAATGAGCAGTTCTTC CSASIAGRGQGSYNEQFF
TRBJ2-5 TRBV7-8 - - TGTGCCAGCAGCCCATCCGCTAGGGGAGAGACCCAGTACTTC CASSPSARGETQYF
TRBJ2-2 TRBV10-3 - - TGTGCCATCAGCTCGGGCAGTTATGCCCCCGGGGAGCTGTTTTTT CAISSGSYAPGELFF
TRBJ2-2 TRBV6-1 TRBD2 many TGTGCCAGCAGTGAGACTAGCGGTATTACCGGGGAGCTGTTTTTT CASSETSGITGELFF
TRBJ2-1 TRBV20-1 TRBD2 few TGCAGTGCTAGAGCCCTAGCGGTAGGCAATGAGCAGTTCTTC CSARALAVGNEQFF
TRBJ1-5 TRBV12-3/TRBV12-4 - - TGTGCCAGCAGTTTATTTACGGTTCTGTCCGTAGCTCGTAGCAATCAGCCCCAGCATTTT CASSLFTVLSVARSNQPQHF
TRBJ1-1 TRBV2 - - TGTGCCAGCAGTGACCTGGGAGCTGAAGCTTTCTTT CASSDLGAEAFF
TRBJ2-7 TRBV28 TRBD1 - TGTGCCAGCTCTCCCGGGACAGGGGGCGATTACGAGCAGTACTTC CASSPGTGGDYEQYF
TRBJ2-7 TRBV28 - few TGTGCCAGCAGTGTTCTAGGGGCGGGATACATTAATCCCTCCTACGAGCAGTACTTC CASSVLGAGYINPSYEQYF
TRBJ2-7 TRBV28 - - TGTGCCAGCACGGACAGCTCCTCCTACGAGCAGTACTTC CASTDSSSYEQYF
TRBJ2-7 TRBV5-1 - many TGCGCCAGCAGCATGGGTGCCGTAAAGGGCGAGCAGTACTTC CASSMGAVKGEQYF
TRBJ1-1 TRBV6-2/TRBV6-3 - - TGTGCCAGCAGTTACGGGGCGGGGTCCAGGGCGGCTTTCTTT CASSYGAGSRAAFF
TRBJ2-1 TRBV5-5 TRBD2 few TGTGCCAGCAGGATACTAGCGGACGAGCAGTTCTTC CASRILADEQFF
TRBJ1-5 TRBV2 - few TGTGCCAGCAGGACTGGACTCGAAGGGAACCAGCCCCAGCATTTT CASRTGLEGNQPQHF
TRBJ2-5 TRBV7-3 - - TGTGCCAGCAGCTTAACGGCCAAATCAGAGACCCAGTACTTC CASSLTAKSETQYF
TRBJ2-4 TRBV27 TRBD1 once TGTGCCAACGACACAGGGGGCCGGGCCAAAAACATTCAGTACTTC CANDTGGRAKNIQYF
TRBJ2-5 TRBV20-1 - - TGCAGTGCTAGAGATTGGGGGGCGAAAGAGACCCAGTACTTC CSARDWGAKETQYF
TRBJ2-2 TRBV4-3 - many TGCGCCAGCAGCCAGGAATCGAACACCGGGGAGCTGTTTTTT CASSQESNTGELFF
TRBJ2-6 TRBV29-1 - few TGCAGCGTTGGTGAAACAGGGGCCAACGTCCTGACTTTC CSVGETGANVLTF
TRBJ2-3 TRBV29-1 TRBD1 - TGCAGCACCAGACCGGGACAGGGAGAGGATACGCAGTATTTT CSTRPGQGEDTQYF
TRBJ1-2 TRBV7-2 - - TGTGCCAGCAGCTTAGGCCGTAGGAGTGGCTACACCTTC CASSLGRRSGYTF
TRBJ2-7 TRBV7-8 - many TGTGCCAGCAGCTTAGGAGGGGGTGAGCAGTACTTC CASSLGGGEQYF
TRBJ1-5 TRBV19 - - TGTGCCAGTAGTGAAGTTCTTAGCAATCAGCCCCAGCATTTT CASSEVLSNQPQHF
TRBJ1-3 TRBV2 TRBD1 few TGTGCCAGCAGTGAAGATGGGACAGTGACCCGAAACACCATATATTTT CASSEDGTVTRNTIYF
TRBJ2-3 TRBV29-1 TRBD1 few TGCAGCGTTCGGGACAGGGAAACAGATACGCAGTATTTT CSVRDRETDTQYF